This passage covers 32 T cell receptor beta chains from one sample sequenced in a study of regulatory T cells in long-lasting Graves disease. Time point indicated: persistent/refractory GD, antithyroid drugs over 5 years with positive TRAb. RNA extracted from PBMCs served as the sequencing template. Relying on iRepertoire HTBI primers and Arm-PCR of CDR3 regions, the team built TCR beta libraries. TCRdb re-analysed the multiplex PCR reads in MiXCR, keeping a single row per CDR3 protein. The data show 450,000 or so distinct CDR3 sequences, 22% seen once. The sample in question was peripheral blood mononuclear cells (PBMCs), obtained when the disease was refractory, from a patient treated with antithyroid drugs. The receptors were sampled from a female donor with Graves disease.

This clonotype showed up many times. The J gene is TRBJ1-1, the V gene TRBV6-1, with 8 bases aligning to TRBD1. The CDR3 loop spans 14 amino acids. CDR1 MNHNS and CDR2 SASEGT come from the germline V gene. Germline trimming cut 6 bases from V and 1 base from J; bases unmatched to any gene: 4. CDR3 bases: TGTGCCAGCAGCTTACAGGGGGAGAACACTGAAGCTTTCTTT. Its protein product is CASSLQGENTEAFF.

There are a few counts of this clonotype. The chain recombines TRBV6-5 with TRBJ1-4; no definite D call. Germline V gene lookup returns CDR1 MNHEY and CDR2 SVGAGI. CDR3 length: 15 residues. Deletions cut 0 bases from V and 7 bases from J, with 12 bases between. The CDR3 reads CASSYSLTKTEKLFF. Written as DNA, the CDR3 is TGTGCCAGCAGTTACTCCTTGACGAAGACTGAAAAACTGTTTTTT.

This clonotype was counted ten times or more. This chain joins TRBV29-1 and TRBJ2-5; the D gene could be TRBD1 or TRBD2 (5 bases each). The germline V gene has CDR1 SQVTM and CDR2 ANQGSEA. The CDR3 consists of 13 residues. In DNA form, the CDR3 reads TGCGGCGCACTATTCCAGGGACGGGAGACCCAGTACTTC. Amino acids: CGALFQGRETQYF.

This clonotype was detected only a few times. This sequence joins TRBV20-1 and TRBJ1-5; the D gene is possibly TRBD1 (6 bases). Germline CDR1 is DFQATT and CDR2 is SNEGSKA (reference sequence). Trimming took off 5 bases at V and 3 bases at J, with 11 bases between the two ends. The CDR3 has 13 amino acids. The CDR3 spells CSAGGADNQPQHF. The CDR3 nucleotides are TGCAGTGCTGGGGGGGCAGACAATCAGCCCCAGCATTTT.

The table lists this clonotype with a few counts. J is TRBJ2-5 and V is TRBV5-5; perhaps TRBD1 as D (5 bases). The ends were cut back, 0 bases at V and 5 bases at J, with 8 bases in the middle. Looked up from germline, CDR1 is SGHKS and CDR2 is YYEKEE (reference sequence). CDR3 size: 13 residues. In DNA form, the CDR3 reads TGTGCCAGCAGCTTGGTTCCAGGGGAGACCCAGTACTTC. Encoded protein: CASSLVPGETQYF.

Points on this clonotype: A much larger clone lies a single base off, so this may be a read error. It is likely a read error, because the conserved phenylalanine at the end of the CDR3 is missing. J is TRBJ2-7 and V is TRBV28, with a tentative D call TRBD2 (5 bases). This CDR3 comprises 12 residues. Looked up from germline, CDR1 is MDHEN and CDR2 is SYDVKM. With 6 bases removed from V and 6 bases from J, the gap between germline ends came to 12 bases. As DNA, the CDR3 is TGTGCCAGCAGGCCTAGCCTGGGCGAGCAGTACCTC. It is translated as CASRPSLGEQYL.

This chain connects TRBV6-1 to TRBJ1-2; D is uncertain. Germline V lookup: CDR1 MNHNS, CDR2 SASEGT. V was trimmed by 6 bases and J by 3 bases, leaving 11 bases between them. The CDR3 contains 13 residues. DNA of the CDR3: TGTGCCAGCAGCCGAGGACCGGACTATGGCTACACCTTC. Its translation is CASSRGPDYGYTF.

This clonotype was seen once. The chain recombines TRBV6-1 with TRBJ2-7; tentatively, D is TRBD2 (6 bases). Trimming removed 1 base from V and 3 bases from J, with 19 bases in between. CDR1 is MNHNS and CDR2 is SASEGT in the germline V gene. The CDR3 length is 17 residues. Here the CDR3 DNA reads TGTGCCAGCAGTGAAGGTGCCTGGGGCCAGGGAGGCTACGAGCAGTACTTC. Protein product: CASSEGAWGQGGYEQYF.

The chain recombines TRBV5-1 with TRBJ2-3; maybe TRBD2 (7 bases). The germline V gene has CDR1 SGHRS and CDR2 YFSETQ. V dropped 1 base and J dropped 2 bases, with 17 bases sitting between them. The CDR3 contains 17 residues. CDR3 region: CASSLRGTGGFTDTQYF. The CDR3 coding sequence is TGCGCCAGCAGCTTGCGTGGAACGGGGGGCTTCACAGATACGCAGTATTTT.

For this clonotype: A much larger clone is a single base away; this may be a read error. No conserved phenylalanine or tryptophan is present at the end of the CDR3, so a read error is the likely explanation. This chain joins TRBV2 and TRBJ1-1; D possibly corresponds to TRBD1 (6 bases). Germline CDR1 and CDR2: SNHLY and FYNNEI. This CDR3 contains 16 residues. V was clipped by 6 bases and J by 3 bases, with 20 bases between them. CDR3 region: CASRWTTTGRDTEAFL. CDR3 in DNA: TGTGCCAGCAGATGGACTACTACAGGGAGGGACACTGAAGCTTTCCTT.

Ten or more counts support this clonotype. The rearrangement joins TRBV15 to TRBJ1-1; D is unclear. The CDR3 is made up of 11 amino acids. V dropped 1 base and J dropped 6 bases, with 3 bases sitting between them. Germline V gene data show CDR1 as LNHNV and CDR2 as YYDKDF (reference sequence). The CDR3 loop reads CATSRGAEAFF. The CDR3, as DNA: TGTGCCACCAGCAGAGGAGCTGAAGCTTTCTTT.

V usage is TRBV12-3 or TRBV12-4 and J usage is TRBJ1-5; D unclear. The CDR3 contains 13 residues. Trimming left V 5 bases short and J 3 bases short, with 8 bases between. This chain's CDR3 is CASSSRDNQPQHF. CDR3 bases: TGTGCCAGCAGTAGCCGGGACAATCAGCCCCAGCATTTT.

The J gene is TRBJ2-5, the V gene TRBV5-1, with 8 nucleotides matching TRBD1. Per germline, CDR1 SGHRS and CDR2 YFSETQ. V shed 4 bases, J shed 3 bases, and the junction held 8 bases outside the gene matches. This CDR3 is built from 15 residues. The CDR3 sequence is CASSMGATGEETQYF. CDR3 bases: TGCGCCAGCAGCATGGGAGCGACAGGGGAAGAGACCCAGTACTTC.

The sample holds a few counts of this clonotype. The V call is TRBV28, the J call TRBJ2-7; TRBD2 matches 11 bases. Germline trimming cut 7 bases from V and 3 bases from J; bases unmatched to any gene: 8. Germline-derived CDR1 and CDR2 are MDHEN and SYDVKM. CDR3 length equals 15 residues. Here the CDR3 reads CASKTPGLAVYEQYF. CDR3 nucleotide sequence: TGTGCCAGCAAGACTCCGGGACTAGCGGTCTACGAGCAGTACTTC. Filled out from reference TRBV28 and TRBJ2-7, the complete variable domain reads DVKVTQSSRYLVKRTGEKVFLECVQDMDHENMFWYRQDPGLGLRLIYFSYDVKMKEKGDIPEGYSVSREKKERFSLILESASTNQTSMYLCASKTPGLAVYEQYFGPGTRLTVT.

The rearrangement uses TRBV20-1 and TRBJ1-3; D gene unclear. V dropped 6 bases and J dropped 0 bases, with 12 bases sitting between them. This CDR3 is 14 amino acids long. Germline V gives CDR1 DFQATT, CDR2 SNEGSKA (reference sequence). The CDR3 nucleotides are TGCAGTGCCCGACGGGCGGACTCTGGAAACACCATATATTTT. Amino acid sequence: CSARRADSGNTIYF.

This clonotype was found many times. The chain joins TRBV11-2 to TRBJ2-4, with 9 nucleotides matching TRBD2. Germline V gives CDR1 SGHAT, CDR2 FQNNGV. The CDR3 covers 15 residues. The ends lost 1 base at V and 6 bases at J; junction bases unmatched: 4. CDR3 nucleotide sequence: TGTGCCAGCAGCTTAGGGACTAGCGATACAAACATTCAGTACTTC. It specifies CASSLGTSDTNIQYF. The variable domain in full, completed from reference TRBV11-2 and TRBJ2-4, reads EAGVAQSPRYKIIEKRQSVAFWCNPISGHATLYWYQQILGQGPKLLIQFQNNGVVDDSQLPKDRFSAERLKGVDSTLKIQPAKLEDSAVYLCASSLGTSDTNIQYFGAGTRLSVL.

This clonotype has a count of ten or more. The chain joins TRBV29-1 to TRBJ1-2; possible D gene TRBD1, 5 bases. CDR1 and CDR2 (germline): SQVTM, ANQGSEA. CDR3 length: 12 amino acids. The V gene lost 6 bases and the J gene lost 4 bases, with 12 bases spanning the gap. CDR3 DNA: TGCAGCGTAGCACAGGAGGGCTATGGCTACACCTTC. This encodes CSVAQEGYGYTF.

Of note for this clonotype: A much larger clone sits a single nucleotide away, making a read error possible. The chain joins TRBV6-1 to TRBJ1-2; 7 bases fit TRBD1. J gave up 7 bases and V 6 bases, and 8 bases lay outside the gene matches. This CDR3 has 13 residues. CDR1 and CDR2 (germline): MNHNS, SASEGT. The CDR3 sequence: CASSEDRMSGYTF. In DNA form, the CDR3 reads TGTGCCAGCAGCGAGGACAGGATGTCTGGCTACACCTTC.

This clonotype was recorded at least ten times. The chain recombines TRBV6-1 with TRBJ2-5; no definite D call. Germline loops: CDR1 MNHNS, CDR2 SASEGT. This CDR3 comprises 12 residues. Deletions cut 6 bases from V and 5 bases from J, with 10 bases between. The CDR3 nucleotides read TGTGCCAGCAGCTTTATGAGGGAGACCCAGTACTTC. This translates into CASSFMRETQYF.

Ten or more counts support this clonotype. V and J are TRBV28 and TRBJ1-4; the D is unclear. V lost 3 bases to trimming and J lost 5 bases, with 10 bases between them. The germline V gene encodes CDR1 MDHEN and CDR2 SYDVKM. The CDR3 is 14 residues long. This CDR3 is CASSLMKINEKLFF. The CDR3, as DNA: TGTGCCAGCAGTTTGATGAAGATAAATGAAAAACTGTTTTTT.

This clonotype was picked up many times. The chain has TRBV6-1 and TRBJ2-6; no reliable D call. CDR1 is MNHNS and CDR2 is SASEGT in the germline V gene. Trimming took off 5 bases at V and 0 bases at J, with 8 bases between the two ends. CDR3 size: 15 residues. CDR3 region: CASSNGVSGANVLTF. DNA of the CDR3: TGTGCCAGCAGTAATGGGGTCTCTGGGGCCAACGTCCTGACTTTC.

This clonotype showed up just a few times. This chain uses TRBV5-1 with TRBJ1-4; maybe TRBD1 (6 bases). Deletions cut 4 bases from V and 7 bases from J, with 17 bases between. This CDR3 contains 15 residues. Looked up from germline, CDR1 is SGHRS and CDR2 is YFSETQ. Here the CDR3 reads CASSLTGARGEKLFF. In DNA form, the CDR3 reads TGCGCCAGCAGCCTAACGGGGGCGCGAGGTGAAAAACTGTTTTTT.

Notes on this clonotype: Only one base separates this from a far larger clonotype, so it likely reflects a read error. The chain couples TRBV3-1 to TRBJ2-5; the D gene is possibly TRBD2 (6 bases). V shed 8 bases and J shed 3 bases, with 10 bases lying between them. The CDR3 loop spans 12 amino acids. Germline loops: CDR1 LGHDT, CDR2 YNNKEL (reference sequence). CDR3 sequence: CASGRLEETQYF. The CDR3 DNA is TGTGCCAGCGGCCGACTAGAAGAGACCCAGTACTTC.

Many counts were recorded for this clonotype. The CDR3 is CASSHPLGEQYF. CDR3 nucleotides: TGTGCCAGCAGCCACCCGCTTGGCGAGCAGTACTTC. This chain connects TRBV3-1 to TRBJ2-7, with D unclear. CDR1 LGHDT and CDR2 YNNKEL come from the germline V gene (reference sequence). V was cut by 3 bases and J by 6 bases, with 9 bases left in between. The CDR3 length is 12 residues.

This clonotype was seen a few times. The chain combines TRBV3-1 with TRBJ1-2, with a weak D call TRBD1 (5 bases). Germline values: CDR1 LGHDT, CDR2 YNNKEL (reference sequence). This CDR3 is built from 14 residues. Trimming stripped 3 bases from V and 8 bases from J, with 16 bases between. CDR3 in DNA: TGTGCCAGCAGCCAGAAGGGACCGTTAACGGGCTACACCTTC. Residues: CASSQKGPLTGYTF.

The table lists this clonotype with many counts. The rearrangement uses TRBV12-3 or TRBV12-4 and TRBJ1-2; D remains ambiguous. The V and J ends lost 4 bases and 8 bases respectively, with 14 bases between them. CDR3 size: 13 residues. The CDR3 nucleotides read TGTGCCAGCAGTTCCTTGAAGACGGAGGGCTACACCTTC. Translating it yields CASSSLKTEGYTF.

This clonotype occurred many times. The chain employs TRBV2 and TRBJ2-2; the match to TRBD2 covers 7 bases. The V gene's germline CDR1 is SNHLY and CDR2 FYNNEI. This CDR3 contains 14 residues. Trimming removed 5 bases from V and 3 bases from J; junction bases left unmatched: 3. CDR3 amino acids: CASSSLAYTGELFF. The CDR3 DNA is TGTGCCAGCAGTTCACTAGCGTACACCGGGGAGCTGTTTTTT. Full variable domain (outside the CDR3, taken from reference TRBV2 and TRBJ2-2): EPEVTQTPSHQVTQMGQEVILRCVPISNHLYFYWYRQILGQKVEFLVSFYNNEISEKSEIFDDQFSVERPDGSNFTLKIRSTKLEDSAMYFCASSSLAYTGELFFGEGSRLTVL.

This clonotype was recorded many times. The chain links TRBV6-1 to TRBJ2-7; TRBD1 matches at 7 bases. In germline, CDR1 is MNHNS, CDR2 SASEGT. The CDR3 contains 15 residues. With 6 bases clipped from V and 4 bases from J, the junction kept 12 bases outside the gene matches. The CDR3 DNA sequence: TGTGCCAGCAGAGTAGGGGTAGGGGGCCGTTACGAGCAGTACTTC. Translated, it gives CASRVGVGGRYEQYF.

This clonotype was detected ten times or more. This chain uses TRBV28 with TRBJ2-3, with 7 bases that match TRBD2. The CDR3 extends over 15 amino acids. CDR1 MDHEN and CDR2 SYDVKM come from the germline V gene. V lost 3 bases and J lost 6; bases outside the gene matches: 9. Here the CDR3 reads CASSFGAGVGDTQYF. CDR3 coding DNA: TGTGCCAGCAGTTTCGGGGCGGGAGTGGGGGATACGCAGTATTTT. Combining the CDR3 with reference TRBV28 and TRBJ2-3 gives the whole variable domain DVKVTQSSRYLVKRTGEKVFLECVQDMDHENMFWYRQDPGLGLRLIYFSYDVKMKEKGDIPEGYSVSREKKERFSLILESASTNQTSMYLCASSFGAGVGDTQYFGPGTRLTVL.

The chain links TRBV24-1 to TRBJ1-2; D possibly corresponds to TRBD1 (5 bases). V was shortened by 3 bases and J by 1 base, with 14 bases between the two germline ends. The CDR3 has 16 residues. Looked up from germline, CDR1 is KGHDR and CDR2 is SFDVKD. The CDR3 protein is CATSDARGDGNYGYTF. The CDR3 DNA follows: TGTGCCACCAGTGATGCCAGAGGGGATGGTAACTATGGCTACACCTTC.

As regards this clonotype: Being one base from a much bigger clone, this may be a read error. This chain links TRBV3-1 with TRBJ1-4; no firm D call. This CDR3 has 11 amino acids. Trimming left V 0 bases short and J 12 bases short, with 5 bases between. Germline CDR1 is LGHDT and CDR2 is YNNKEL (reference sequence). The CDR3 here is CASSQEEELFF. DNA of the CDR3: TGTGCCAGCAGCCAAGAAGAAGAACTGTTTTTT.

The V and J genes are TRBV7-2 and TRBJ2-7; TRBD2 matches at 8 bases. This CDR3 spans 16 amino acids. The germline V gene has CDR1 SGHTA and CDR2 FQGNSA. Trimming at V came to 0 bases and at J to 3 bases, leaving 7 bases not matched to a gene. The CDR3 here is CASSLAGGGLLYEQYF. For the CDR3, the DNA is TGTGCCAGCAGCTTAGCCGGGGGGGGCCTACTCTACGAGCAGTACTTC.